The clone carrying this T cell receptor beta chain has a handful of counts. As yet, its antigen is unknown. Amplification used 60 Vbeta primers and 13 Jbeta primers. Libraries were prepared by immunoSEQ multiplex PCR; TCRdb keeps only in-frame clonotypes and omits some of them. In the table there are approximately 70,000 clones, approximately 70% of which are singletons. This entry comes from a study of cytomegalovirus exposure and HLA in healthy donors. Study-wide points: In a later analysis, productive TCRs from donors in an Asian-associated ancestry cluster reportedly carried fewer N-insertions than the cohort mean. Most TCR sequences were seen very rarely across donors, but some public TCRs occurred in many. The study dropped some indistinguishable V segments, TRBV6-2 and TRBV6-3 among them.

V dropped 3 bases and J dropped 8; count of bases not matched to a gene: 6. Germline CDR1 SGHNT, CDR2 YYREEE (reference sequence). The CDR3 consists of 15 residues. This receptor was identified in a male donor in good health and CMV-seropositive. The sequenced sample consisted of PBMCs. V gene TRBV5-4 combines with J gene TRBJ1-4, with 11 bases matching TRBD1. CDR3 in DNA: TGTGCCAGCAGCTCCGGACAGGGGGCGCGCGAAAAACTGTTTTTT. This gives the protein CASSSGQGAREKLFF.